This TCR beta chain appears in the sequencing data of a study of T-cell memory formation after mild COVID-19. Study-level findings and limits: Balance between CD4 and CD8 was seen in clones contracting day 15 to 85, and a CD4+ lean was seen in later expanders. The study detected some responding clones in pre-infection memory, suggesting cross-reactive memory joined.

This clonotype occurred a few times. Its antigen is currently unknown. The CDR3 spans 18 residues. Germline CDR1 reads LGHNA; CDR2 reads YSLEER. Trimming removed 0 bases at V and 0 bases at J, with 12 bases between. MiXCR was run by TCRdb on the 5' RACE reads, yielding one entry per CDR3 protein. The profile shows roughly 250,000 distinct CDR3 sequences, about 15% of them singletons. Material for sequencing was PBMCs or a T cell subset sorted from them (not recorded which). This chain uses TRBV4-3 with TRBJ2-6; D is ambiguous. This receptor was taken from a man between 18 and 29 years old who had mild COVID-19 (a few samples of this study predate the infection). Cell type and time point are not known. The CDR3 protein is CASSQDMGWSSGANVLTF. The CDR3 DNA follows: TGCGCCAGCAGCCAAGATATGGGCTGGAGCTCTGGGGCCAACGTCCTGACTTTC.